The 28 T cell receptor beta chains in this list originate from one sample, sequenced in a study of radiation and T cells in renal cell carcinoma. Time point: baseline pretreatment blood. Treatment of the sample: 15 Gy SBRT to primary tumor, nephrectomy 4 weeks later. Clones were read by immunoSEQ multiplex PCR, and TCRdb kept only the in-frame ones, dropping some. The sample holds 150,000 or so clones; about 88% are singletons and the top ten take 3.5% to 5%. The sample in question was blood, obtained from a patient whose treatment included radiotherapy and nephrectomy. The receptors come from a woman in her 70s with renal cell carcinoma.

The chain couples TRBV5-1 to TRBJ1-1; D is undetermined. V lost 4 bases, J lost 7 bases, and 8 bases lay in between. The CDR3 contains 11 residues. Germline CDR1 SGHRS, CDR2 YFSETQ. The CDR3 reads CASSPNFEAFF. In DNA form, the CDR3 reads TGCGCCAGCAGCCCCAACTTTGAAGCTTTCTTT.

The chain joins TRBV6-1 to TRBJ2-7; 7 bases are shared with TRBD1. The V gene end was trimmed by 1 base and the J gene end by 5 bases; junction bases not matched to a gene: 8. Germline loops: CDR1 MNHNS, CDR2 SASEGT. CDR3 size: 15 residues. The DNA for the CDR3 is TGTGCCAGCAGTGAAGGCCAGGACAGGACTGACGAGCAGTACTTC. Translation: CASSEGQDRTDEQYF.

The V and J genes are TRBV9 and TRBJ1-3; D not certain. Trimming stripped 0 bases from V and 0 bases from J, with 13 bases between. Germline CDR1 and CDR2: SGDLS and YYNGEE. The CDR3 has 17 amino acids. The CDR3, as DNA: TGTGCCAGCAGCGTAGAGATGTGGGCAGACTCTGGAAACACCATATATTTT. Its protein product is CASSVEMWADSGNTIYF. Full variable domain (missing parts from reference TRBV9 and TRBJ1-3): DSGVTQTPKHLITATGQRVTLRCSPRSGDLSVYWYQQSLDQGLQFLIQYYNGEERAKGNILERFSAQQFPDLHSELNLSSLELGDSALYFCASSVEMWADSGNTIYFGEGSWLTVV.

This chain links TRBV14 with TRBJ1-1; D is unclear. CDR1 and CDR2 (germline): SGHDN, FVKESK. The length of the CDR3 is 15 residues. Trimming removed 1 base from V and 0 bases from J, with 9 bases in between. In DNA form, the CDR3 reads TGTGCCAGCAGCCAAGCGGGCGGAGTGAACACTGAAGCTTTCTTT. Amino acids: CASSQAGGVNTEAFF.

The chain couples TRBV30 to TRBJ1-2; 7 bases fit TRBD1. The CDR3 extends over 15 amino acids. V shed 4 bases and J 5 bases; nucleotides not matched to a gene: 13. From germline, CDR1 is GTSNPN and CDR2 SVGIG (reference sequence). The CDR3 sequence is CAWNHRTGSGYGYTF. DNA of the CDR3: TGTGCCTGGAACCACCGGACAGGTAGCGGTTATGGCTACACCTTC.

V gene TRBV4-3 combines with J gene TRBJ2-2; tentative D call: TRBD1 (5 bases). V lost 1 base, J lost 4 bases, and 16 bases lay in between. Per the germline V gene, CDR1 is LGHNA and CDR2 is YSLEER. The CDR3 consists of 17 residues. CDR3 sequence reads: CASSQGVKGRTTGELFF. For the CDR3, the DNA is TGCGCCAGCAGCCAAGGGGTAAAGGGGCGAACCACCGGGGAGCTGTTTTTT.

The chain has TRBV5-4 and TRBJ2-3; TRBD2 might be the D (7 bases). The V gene lost 1 base and the J gene lost 0 bases, with 12 bases spanning the gap. This CDR3 spans 16 amino acids. Germline V gives CDR1 SGHNT, CDR2 YYREEE (reference sequence). CDR3 sequence: CASSLTRGGSTDTQYF. Here the CDR3 DNA reads TGTGCCAGCAGCTTGACCAGGGGAGGGAGCACAGATACGCAGTATTTT.

J is TRBJ2-2 and V is TRBV7-3, with 7 bases fitting TRBD1. This CDR3 has 16 residues. The V segment lost 5 bases and the J segment 2 bases; nucleotides outside the gene matches: 8. Germline lookup yields CDR1 SGHTA and CDR2 FQGTGA. The DNA of the CDR3 is TGTGCCAGCAGCCCTGGCAGGGGGATAAACACCGGGGAGCTGTTTTTT. Its translation: CASSPGRGINTGELFF.

The chain employs TRBV21-1 and TRBJ2-6; the DNA was not used to check the table's D call, TRBD2. TRBV21-1 is deemed a pseudogene. The CDR3 sequence is 16 residues long. In nucleotides, the CDR3 is TGTGCCAGCAGGAAAGGAGGGAACTCTGGGGCCAACGTCCTGACTTTC. Encoded protein: CASRKGGNSGANVLTF.

The chain recombines TRBV2 with TRBJ2-2, with D perhaps matching TRBD1 (5 bases). The CDR3 runs 14 residues. Trimming cost V 2 bases and J 1 base, with 5 bases left between them. CDR1 and CDR2 from the germline V gene are SNHLY and FYNNEI. The CDR3, as DNA: TGTGCCAGCAGTGAAACAGGGAACACCGGGGAGCTGTTTTTT. Its protein product is CASSETGNTGELFF.

Regarding this clone: At the DNA level, this CDR3 is encoded by other sequences in the same sample as well. This sequence joins TRBV7-2 and TRBJ1-2; D remains ambiguous. The CDR3 length is 13 residues. Germline values: CDR1 SGHTA, CDR2 FQGNSA. The V and J ends lost 5 bases and 0 bases respectively, with 7 bases between them. The CDR3 is CASSPEANYGYTF. As DNA, the CDR3 is TGTGCCAGCAGCCCGGAAGCTAACTATGGCTACACCTTC.

This chain links TRBV19 with TRBJ1-1; TRBD1 matches at 9 bases. The germline V gene encodes CDR1 LNHDA and CDR2 SQIVND (reference sequence). Trimming removed 1 base from V and 5 bases from J; junction bases left unmatched: 8. This CDR3 has 16 residues. The CDR3 DNA is TGTGCCAGTAGTATAGGGATGACAGGGGGGGGAACTGAAGCTTTCTTT. It codes for CASSIGMTGGGTEAFF.

The DNA for the CDR3 is TGTGCCAGTAGTATAGGCGGGGGAATCGGGGAGCTGTTTTTT. Encoded protein: CASSIGGGIGELFF. The rearrangement joins TRBV19 to TRBJ2-2; 7 bases are shared with TRBD2. Unmatched junction bases numbered 3, after V lost 1 base and J lost 7 bases. The CDR3 spans 14 residues. Germline CDR1 and CDR2: LNHDA and SQIVND (reference sequence).

The chain carries TRBV6-1 and TRBJ2-5; D not certain. CDR1 and CDR2 from the germline V gene are MNHNS and SASEGT. Trimming removed 7 bases from V and 3 bases from J, with 15 bases in between. The CDR3 length is 14 residues. CDR3 amino acids: CASNTWEFKETQYF. DNA for the CDR3: TGTGCCAGCAATACCTGGGAATTTAAAGAGACCCAGTACTTC.

V and J are TRBV20-1 and TRBJ2-3; no clear D gene. The CDR3 loop spans 10 amino acids. Germline lookup yields CDR1 DFQATT and CDR2 SNEGSKA (reference sequence). V was cut by 5 bases and J by 5 bases, with 5 bases left in between. The CDR3 sequence is CSAQIDTQYF. In nucleotides, the CDR3 is TGCAGTGCTCAGATAGATACGCAGTATTTT.

The chain recombines TRBV7-2 with TRBJ2-5; possibly TRBD2 for D (6 bases). The CDR3 totals 14 residues. Germline V gene lookup returns CDR1 SGHTA and CDR2 FQGNSA. V was shortened by 4 bases and J by 5 bases, with 14 bases between the two germline ends. The CDR3 protein is CASSSILGGETQYF. Here the CDR3 DNA reads TGTGCCAGCAGCTCGATCCTTGGGGGGGAGACCCAGTACTTC.

The rearrangement uses TRBV14 and TRBJ2-1, with TRBD1 identical over 7 bases. This CDR3 has 16 amino acids. Germline V lookup: CDR1 SGHDN, CDR2 FVKESK. The trim removed 1 base at V and 1 base at J, leaving 4 bases unmatched. The CDR3 region is CASSQVRGPSYNEQFF. In nucleotides, the CDR3 is TGTGCCAGCAGCCAAGTGAGGGGGCCTTCCTACAATGAGCAGTTCTTC.

The gene calls are TRBV4-2 and TRBJ2-1; TRBD2 might be the D (5 bases). This CDR3 has 15 amino acids. The germline gives CDR1 LGHNA, CDR2 YNFKEQ. Trimming cost V 0 bases and J 0 bases, with 6 bases left between them. CDR3 nucleotides: TGTGCCAGCAGCCAAGAGAGGGACTCCTACAATGAGCAGTTCTTC. Encoded protein: CASSQERDSYNEQFF.

The rearrangement joins TRBV6-1 to TRBJ1-5; D is possibly TRBD1 (5 bases). The V gene's germline CDR1 is MNHNS and CDR2 SASEGT. This CDR3 region has 15 residues. The V end was cut by 1 base, the J end by 4 bases, with 11 bases between. CDR3 nucleotide sequence: TGTGCCAGCAGTGAAGAACAGGCCCAGAATCAGCCCCAGCATTTT. Protein sequence: CASSEEQAQNQPQHF.

The chain couples TRBV9 to TRBJ1-6; D gene unclear. The CDR3 length is 14 residues. Germline-derived CDR1 and CDR2 are SGDLS and YYNGEE. V was trimmed by 0 bases and J by 5 bases, leaving 6 bases between them. CDR3 residues: CASSVELDNSPLHF. For the CDR3, the DNA is TGTGCCAGCAGCGTAGAGTTGGATAATTCACCCCTCCACTTT.

The chain is built from TRBV7-2 and TRBJ2-5; tentatively, D is TRBD2 (5 bases). Germline assignment: CDR1 SGHTA and CDR2 FQGNSA. The CDR3 spans 15 residues. The germline V and J ends were trimmed by 5 bases and 5 bases, with 18 bases remaining between them. The CDR3 nucleotides are TGTGCCAGCAGCCCGATTCGCTCTCCGGGGGAGACCCAGTACTTC. Its translation: CASSPIRSPGETQYF.

The V call is TRBV28, the J call TRBJ1-1, with no clear D. This CDR3 is 12 amino acids long. Germline CDR1 MDHEN, CDR2 SYDVKM. Trimming took off 5 bases at V and 7 bases at J, with 11 bases between the two ends. The chain's CDR3 is CASSTAVSEAFF. The CDR3 DNA follows: TGTGCCAGCAGTACGGCCGTGAGTGAAGCTTTCTTT.

V and J are TRBV19 and TRBJ1-5; D call uncertain. Germline V gene sequence: CDR1 LNHDA, CDR2 SQIVND (reference sequence). This CDR3 is built from 14 residues. Deletions cut 6 bases from V and 0 bases from J, with 9 bases between. The CDR3 is CASSRSHSNQPQHF. CDR3 coding DNA: TGTGCCAGTAGCCGGTCTCATAGCAATCAGCCCCAGCATTTT. Full variable domain (outside the CDR3, taken from reference TRBV19 and TRBJ1-5): DGGITQSPKYLFRKEGQNVTLSCEQNLNHDAMYWYRQDPGQGLRLIYYSQIVNDFQKGDIAEGYSVSREKKESFPLTVTSAQKNPTAFYLCASSRSHSNQPQHFGDGTRLSIL.

The chain combines TRBV5-4 with TRBJ1-1, with a possible D match to TRBD1 (5 bases). Trimming left V 4 bases short and J 0 bases short, with 13 bases between. CDR3 size: 15 residues. CDR1 is SGHNT, CDR2 YYREEE, per germline (reference sequence). The CDR3 bases are TGTGCCAGCAGCGCGGGACGGACGGTGAACACTGAAGCTTTCTTT. The encoded protein is CASSAGRTVNTEAFF.

This CDR3 reads CASSFVGQGEQFF. DNA of the CDR3: TGTGCCAGCAGCTTCGTGGGACAGGGGGAGCAGTTCTTC. This chain connects TRBV7-3 to TRBJ2-1; 10 nucleotides align to TRBD1. Trimming at V came to 3 bases and at J to 10 bases, leaving 3 bases not matched to a gene. The germline V gene has CDR1 SGHTA and CDR2 FQGTGA. The CDR3 is 13 amino acids.

The CDR3 DNA reads TGTGCCAGCAGTGGGGGATACAAGGCCTATAATTCACCCCTCCACTTT. It yields the protein CASSGGYKAYNSPLHF. V and J are TRBV6-1 and TRBJ1-6; D is undetermined. The CDR3 is made up of 16 amino acids. Per the germline V gene, CDR1 is MNHNS and CDR2 is SASEGT. V was cut by 4 bases and J by 2 bases, with 12 bases left in between.

In DNA, the CDR3 is TGTGCCAGCAGTTATTCGAATGAGCAGTTCTTC. It codes for CASSYSNEQFF. V gene TRBV6-5 combines with J gene TRBJ2-1; no clear D gene. Deletions cut 3 bases from V and 7 bases from J, with 4 bases between. The CDR3 has 11 amino acids. Germline values: CDR1 MNHEY, CDR2 SVGAGI.

The chain uses TRBV5-6 and TRBJ2-4; a possible D gene is TRBD1 (6 bases). The CDR3 has 12 residues. The ends were cut back, 0 bases at V and 11 bases at J, with 9 bases in the middle. Per the germline V gene, CDR1 is SGHDT and CDR2 is YYEEEE. Here the CDR3 DNA reads TGTGCCAGCAGCTTGGCCACAGGGTTTCAGTACTTC. It encodes CASSLATGFQYF.